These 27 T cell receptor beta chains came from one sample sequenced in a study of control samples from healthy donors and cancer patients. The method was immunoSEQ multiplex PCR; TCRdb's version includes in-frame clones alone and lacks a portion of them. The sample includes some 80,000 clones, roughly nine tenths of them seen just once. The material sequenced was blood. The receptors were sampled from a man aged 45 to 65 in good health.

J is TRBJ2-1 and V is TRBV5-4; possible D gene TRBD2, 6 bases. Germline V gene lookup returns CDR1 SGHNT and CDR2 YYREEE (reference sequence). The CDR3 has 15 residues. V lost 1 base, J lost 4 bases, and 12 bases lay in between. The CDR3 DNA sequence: TGTGCCAGCAGCTTGAGGCCCGGAGGGTACAATGAGCAGTTCTTC. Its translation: CASSLRPGGYNEQFF. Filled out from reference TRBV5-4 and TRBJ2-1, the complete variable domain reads ETGVTQSPTHLIKTRGQQVTLRCSSQSGHNTVSWYQQALGQGPQFIFQYYREEENGRGNFPPRFSGLQFPNYSSELNVNALELDDSALYLCASSLRPGGYNEQFFGPGTRLTVL.

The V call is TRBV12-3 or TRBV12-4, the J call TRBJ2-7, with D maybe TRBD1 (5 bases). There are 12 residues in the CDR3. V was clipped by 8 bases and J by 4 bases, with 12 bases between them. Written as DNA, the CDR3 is TGTGCCAGCTCGTCCCAGGGTTACGAGCAGTACTTC. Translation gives CASSSQGYEQYF.

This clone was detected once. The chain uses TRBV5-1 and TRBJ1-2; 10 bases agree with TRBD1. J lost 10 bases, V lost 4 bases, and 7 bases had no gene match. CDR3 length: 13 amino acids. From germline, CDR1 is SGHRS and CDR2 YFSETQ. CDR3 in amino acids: CASSADRGLTYTF. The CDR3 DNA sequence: TGCGCCAGCAGCGCAGACAGGGGGCTTACCTACACCTTC.

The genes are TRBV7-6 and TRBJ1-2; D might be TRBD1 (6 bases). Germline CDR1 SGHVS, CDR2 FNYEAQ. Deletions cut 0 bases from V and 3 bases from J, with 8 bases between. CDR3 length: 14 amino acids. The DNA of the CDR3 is TGTGCCAGCAGCTTAGCGCGGACAGACTATGGCTACACCTTC. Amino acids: CASSLARTDYGYTF.

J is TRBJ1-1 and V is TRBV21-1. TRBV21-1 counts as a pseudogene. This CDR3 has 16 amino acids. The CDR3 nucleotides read TGTGCCAGCAGCAAAGCAAAGGGTTCGAAGAACACTGAAGCTTTCTTT. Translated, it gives CASSKAKGSKNTEAFF.

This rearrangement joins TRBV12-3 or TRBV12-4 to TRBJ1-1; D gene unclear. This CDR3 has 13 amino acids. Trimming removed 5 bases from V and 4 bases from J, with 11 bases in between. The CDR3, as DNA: TGTGCCAGCAGTCAGGACGGCCTCACTGAAGCTTTCTTT. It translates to CASSQDGLTEAFF.

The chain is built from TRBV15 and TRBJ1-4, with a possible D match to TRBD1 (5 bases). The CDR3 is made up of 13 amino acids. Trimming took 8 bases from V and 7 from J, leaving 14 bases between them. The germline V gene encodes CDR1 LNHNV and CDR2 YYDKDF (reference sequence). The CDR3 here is CATRDPGREKLFF. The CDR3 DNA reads TGTGCCACCCGGGACCCGGGCCGTGAAAAACTGTTTTTT.

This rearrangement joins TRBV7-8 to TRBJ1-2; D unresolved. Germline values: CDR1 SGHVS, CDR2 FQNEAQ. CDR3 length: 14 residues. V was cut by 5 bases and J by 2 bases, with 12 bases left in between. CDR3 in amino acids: CASSAEGSNYGYTF. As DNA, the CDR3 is TGTGCCAGCAGCGCAGAGGGCAGCAACTATGGCTACACCTTC.

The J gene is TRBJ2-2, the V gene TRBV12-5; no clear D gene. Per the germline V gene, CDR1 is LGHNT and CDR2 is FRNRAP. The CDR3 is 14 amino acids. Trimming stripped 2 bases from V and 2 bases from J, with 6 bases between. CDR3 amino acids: CASGLTPNTGELFF. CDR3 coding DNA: TGTGCTAGTGGTTTGACACCAAACACCGGGGAGCTGTTTTTT.

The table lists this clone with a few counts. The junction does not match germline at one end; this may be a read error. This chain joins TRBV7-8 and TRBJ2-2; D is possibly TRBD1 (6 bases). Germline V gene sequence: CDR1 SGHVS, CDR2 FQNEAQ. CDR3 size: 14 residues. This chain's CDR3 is CASSIAQGLGELFF. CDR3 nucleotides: TGTGCCAGCAGCATAGCCCAGGGGCTCGGGGAGCTGTTTTTT.

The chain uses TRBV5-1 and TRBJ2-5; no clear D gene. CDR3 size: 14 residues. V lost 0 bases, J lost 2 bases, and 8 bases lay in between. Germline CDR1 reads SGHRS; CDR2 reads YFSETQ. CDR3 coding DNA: TGCGCCAGCAGCTTGGTCTCAGAGCAAGAGACCCAGTACTTC. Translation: CASSLVSEQETQYF.

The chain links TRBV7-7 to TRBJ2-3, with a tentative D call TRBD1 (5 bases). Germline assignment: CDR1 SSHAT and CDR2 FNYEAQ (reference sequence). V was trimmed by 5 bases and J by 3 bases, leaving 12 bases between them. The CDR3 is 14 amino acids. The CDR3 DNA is TGTGCCAGCAGCCAGACCGACAGTACAGATACGCAGTATTTT. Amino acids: CASSQTDSTDTQYF. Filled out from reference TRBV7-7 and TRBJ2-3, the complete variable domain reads GAGVSQSPRYKVTKRGQDVTLRCDPISSHATLYWYQQALGQGPEFLTYFNYEAQPDKSGLPSDRFSAERPEGSISTLTIQRTEQRDSAMYRCASSQTDSTDTQYFGPGTRLTVL.

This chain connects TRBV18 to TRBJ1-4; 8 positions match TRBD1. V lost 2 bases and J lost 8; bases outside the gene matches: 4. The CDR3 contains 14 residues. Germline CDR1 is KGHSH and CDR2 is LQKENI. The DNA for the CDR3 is TGTGCCAGCTCACCAGGACAGGGCGACGAAAAACTGTTTTTT. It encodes CASSPGQGDEKLFF.

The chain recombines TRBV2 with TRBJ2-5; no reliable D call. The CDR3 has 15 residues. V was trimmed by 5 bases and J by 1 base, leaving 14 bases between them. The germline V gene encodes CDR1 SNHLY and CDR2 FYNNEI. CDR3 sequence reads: CASSYISNSQETQYF. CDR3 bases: TGTGCCAGCAGTTATATTTCGAACTCCCAAGAGACCCAGTACTTC.

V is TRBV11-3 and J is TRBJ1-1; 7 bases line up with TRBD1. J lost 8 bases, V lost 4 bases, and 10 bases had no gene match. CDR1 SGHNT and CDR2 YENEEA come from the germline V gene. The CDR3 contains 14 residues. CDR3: CASSSIQGRKEAFF. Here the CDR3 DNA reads TGTGCCAGCAGCTCAATACAGGGGAGGAAGGAAGCTTTCTTT. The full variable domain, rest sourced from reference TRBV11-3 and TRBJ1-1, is EAGVVQSPRYKIIEKKQPVAFWCNPISGHNTLYWYLQNLGQGPELLIRYENEEAVDDSQLPKDRFSAERLKGVDSTLKIQPAELGDSAVYLCASSSIQGRKEAFFGQGTRLTVV.

CDR3 nucleotide sequence: TGTGCCAGCGGGATTGGCCTGAACACTGAAGCTTTCTTT. Translated, it gives CASGIGLNTEAFF. This chain connects TRBV2 to TRBJ1-1, with D hard to call. Germline V CDR1 and CDR2: SNHLY, FYNNEI. The V gene lost 8 bases and the J gene lost 0 bases, with 10 bases spanning the gap. This CDR3 spans 13 amino acids.

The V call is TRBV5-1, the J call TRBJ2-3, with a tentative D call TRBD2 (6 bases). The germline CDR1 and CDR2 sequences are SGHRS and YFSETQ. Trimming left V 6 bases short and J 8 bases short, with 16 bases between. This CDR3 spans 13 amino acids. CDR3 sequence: CASILGLGGTQYF. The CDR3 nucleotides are TGCGCCAGCATCCTGGGGCTCGGGGGTACGCAGTATTTT.

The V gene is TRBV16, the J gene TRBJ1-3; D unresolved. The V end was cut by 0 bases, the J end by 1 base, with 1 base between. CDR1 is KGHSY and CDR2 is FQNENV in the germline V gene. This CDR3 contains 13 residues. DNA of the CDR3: TGTGCCAGCAGCCAATCGTCTGGAAACACCATATATTTT. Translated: CASSQSSGNTIYF.

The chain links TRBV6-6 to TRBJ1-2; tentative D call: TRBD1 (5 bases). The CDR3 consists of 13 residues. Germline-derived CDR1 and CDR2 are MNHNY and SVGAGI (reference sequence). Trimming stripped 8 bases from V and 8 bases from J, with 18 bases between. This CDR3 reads CASGLGGVVGYTF. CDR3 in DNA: TGTGCCAGCGGGCTCGGAGGGGTGGTCGGCTACACCTTC.

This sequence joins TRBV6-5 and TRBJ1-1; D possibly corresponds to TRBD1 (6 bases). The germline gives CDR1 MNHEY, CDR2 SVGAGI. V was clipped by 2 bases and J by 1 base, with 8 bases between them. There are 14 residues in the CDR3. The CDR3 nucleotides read TGTGCCAGCAGTTACGCACAGGGGAACACTGAAGCTTTCTTT. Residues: CASSYAQGNTEAFF.

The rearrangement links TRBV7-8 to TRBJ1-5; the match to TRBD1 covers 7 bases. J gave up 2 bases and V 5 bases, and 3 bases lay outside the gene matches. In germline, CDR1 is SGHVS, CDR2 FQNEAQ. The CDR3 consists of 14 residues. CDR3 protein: CASSQTGGNQPQHF. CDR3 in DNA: TGTGCCAGCAGCCAAACAGGGGGCAATCAGCCCCAGCATTTT. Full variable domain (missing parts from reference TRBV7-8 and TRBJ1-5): GAGVSQSPRYKVAKRGQDVALRCDPISGHVSLFWYQQALGQGPEFLTYFQNEAQLDKSGLPSDRFFAERPEGSVSTLKIQRTQQEDSAVYLCASSQTGGNQPQHFGDGTRLSIL.

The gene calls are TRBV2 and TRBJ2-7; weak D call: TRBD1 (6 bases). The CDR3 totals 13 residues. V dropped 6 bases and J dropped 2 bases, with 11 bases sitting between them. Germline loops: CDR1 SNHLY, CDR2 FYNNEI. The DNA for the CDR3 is TGTGCCAGCAGCAGGACAGCTACCTACGAGCAGTACTTC. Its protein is CASSRTATYEQYF.

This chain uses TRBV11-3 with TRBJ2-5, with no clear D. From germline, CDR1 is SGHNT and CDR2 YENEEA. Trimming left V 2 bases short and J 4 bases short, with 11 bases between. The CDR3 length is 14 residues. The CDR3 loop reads CASSLTSAVETQYF. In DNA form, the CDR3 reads TGTGCCAGCAGCTTAACGTCAGCAGTAGAGACCCAGTACTTC.

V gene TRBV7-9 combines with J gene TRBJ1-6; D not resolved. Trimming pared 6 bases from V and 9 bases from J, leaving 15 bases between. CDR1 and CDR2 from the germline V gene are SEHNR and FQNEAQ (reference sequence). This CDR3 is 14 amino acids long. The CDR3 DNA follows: TGTGCCAGCAGTTTGACGGACCTAATTTCACCCCTCCACTTT. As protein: CASSLTDLISPLHF.

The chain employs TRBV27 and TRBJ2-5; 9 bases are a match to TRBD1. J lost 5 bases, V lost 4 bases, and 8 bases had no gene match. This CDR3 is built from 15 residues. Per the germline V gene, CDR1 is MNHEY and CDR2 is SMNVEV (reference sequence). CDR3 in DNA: TGTGCCAGCAGTTCACCGGGACAGGGCTCGGAGACCCAGTACTTC. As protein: CASSSPGQGSETQYF.

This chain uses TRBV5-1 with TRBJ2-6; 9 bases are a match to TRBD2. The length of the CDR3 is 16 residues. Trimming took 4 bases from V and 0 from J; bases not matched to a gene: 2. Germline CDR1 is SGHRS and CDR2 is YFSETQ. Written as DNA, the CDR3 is TGCGCCAGCAGCAAGACTAGCGGCTCTGGGGCCAACGTCCTGACTTTC. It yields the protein CASSKTSGSGANVLTF.

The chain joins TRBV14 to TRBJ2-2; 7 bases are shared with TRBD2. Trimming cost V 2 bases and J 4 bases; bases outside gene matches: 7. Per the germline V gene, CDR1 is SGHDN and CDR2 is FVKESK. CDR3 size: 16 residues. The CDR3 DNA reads TGTGCCAGCAGCCAACTACGGGGGGTTAGCACCGGGGAGCTGTTTTTT. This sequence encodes CASSQLRGVSTGELFF.